This T cell receptor beta chain was documented in a study of T cell responses to AZD1222 COVID-19 vaccine. About this clone itself: What it recognizes is unknown.

Method: immunoSEQ multiplex PCR; TCRdb's copy keeps in-frame clones and lacks some. Counted here are about 120,000 clones, around nine tenths occurring once; the ten biggest clones make up 6.5% to 9%. Study conclusions and caveats: White British people made up most donors, females outnumbered males, and clonal diversity was possibly underestimated.

The CDR3 covers 13 residues. The ends were cut back, 4 bases at V and 1 base at J, with 8 bases in the middle. Germline V lookup: CDR1 SGHAT, CDR2 FQNNGV. The V gene is TRBV11-2, the J gene TRBJ2-7; no clear D. The sample in question was peripheral blood, obtained on day 0 of AZD1222 vaccination. The receptor comes from an adult in good health. The CDR3 reads CASSSPRSYEQYF. The CDR3 bases are TGTGCCAGCAGCTCCCCACGGTCCTACGAGCAGTACTTC. The full variable domain, in which reference TRBV11-2 and TRBJ2-7 provide the parts outside the CDR3, is EAGVAQSPRYKIIEKRQSVAFWCNPISGHATLYWYQQILGQGPKLLIQFQNNGVVDDSQLPKDRFSAERLKGVDSTLKIQPAKLEDSAVYLCASSSPRSYEQYFGPGTRLTVT.